A selection of T cell receptor beta chains follows, all from one sample in a study of technical replicates of blood from a handful of donors. The table came from immunoSEQ multiplex PCR; TCRdb's copy has only in-frame clones and leaves some out. The sample lists about 94,000 clones, about 95% occurring once. Sequencing was performed on T cells isolated from PBMCs. The receptors shown here come from a human donor in good health. CDR3s include the opening cysteine and the closing phenylalanine or tryptophan. A D gene is named only where the DNA matches it firmly. The listing skips clone size in some rows; elsewhere it reads once, few, many or a size class.

TRBV6-5	.	.	TRBJ1-1	CASRPQGSTEAFF	TGTGCCAGCAGGCCGCAGGGAAGCACTGAAGCTTTCTTT
TRBV6-5	TRBD2	once	TRBJ2-7	CASSTGGYEQYF	TGTGCCAGCAGTACGGGGGGATACGAGCAGTACTTC
TRBV19	.	.	TRBJ2-6	CATAGGANVLTF	TGTGCCACGGCGGGCGGGGCCAACGTCCTGACTTTC
TRBV7-2	TRBD1	.	TRBJ1-5	CASSLMGQGDQPQHF	TGTGCCAGCAGCTTAATGGGACAGGGGGACCAGCCCCAGCATTTT
TRBV9	TRBD1	.	TRBJ1-1	CASSVGWGYRGGTEAFF	TGTGCCAGCAGCGTAGGGTGGGGGTACAGGGGTGGCACTGAAGCTTTCTTT
TRBV19	.	.	TRBJ2-5	CASSISREGRETQYF	TGTGCCAGTAGTATTTCAAGGGAAGGGAGGGAGACCCAGTACTTC
TRBV18	.	.	TRBJ1-1	CASSPKINSQAFF	TGTGCCAGCTCACCTAAAATTAATAGTCAAGCTTTCTTT
TRBV9	.	.	TRBJ2-7	CASSPKGGLGTYEQYF	TGTGCCAGCAGCCCCAAGGGAGGCCTAGGAACCTACGAGCAGTACTTC
TRBV19	TRBD1	.	TRBJ2-7	CASAGTGVNEQYF	TGTGCCAGCGCCGGGACAGGGGTAAACGAGCAGTACTTC
TRBV10-3	.	.	TRBJ2-3	CAISESRSTDTQYF	TGTGCCATCAGTGAGTCGCGGAGCACAGATACGCAGTATTTT
TRBV15	.	.	TRBJ1-1	CATSREGEGDTEAFF	TGTGCCACCAGCAGAGAGGGTGAGGGGGACACTGAAGCTTTCTTT
TRBV6-6	.	.	TRBJ2-2	CASSYTPDTGELFF	TGTGCCAGCAGTTACACTCCTGACACCGGGGAGCTGTTTTTT
TRBV11-3	.	.	TRBJ2-2	CASSLRGNTGELFF	TGTGCCAGCAGCTTAAGGGGGAACACCGGGGAGCTGTTTTTT
TRBV15	.	.	TRBJ1-5	CATSREIGGYQPQHF	TGTGCCACCAGCAGAGAAATAGGAGGTTATCAGCCCCAGCATTTT
TRBV2	TRBD1	.	TRBJ1-1	CASRDREGTEAFF	TGTGCCAGCAGGGACAGGGAGGGCACTGAAGCTTTCTTT
TRBV7-9	TRBD2	.	TRBJ2-7	CASSNTSAYAYEQYF	TGTGCCAGCAGCAACACTAGCGCCTATGCCTACGAGCAGTACTTC
TRBV29-1	TRBD2	.	TRBJ2-5	CSGHRTSKAPQETQYF	TGCAGCGGGCATAGGACTAGTAAGGCCCCCCAAGAGACCCAGTACTTC
TRBV11-2	.	.	TRBJ1-5	CASSLDGPPTGGSLRPQHF	TGTGCCAGCAGCTTAGATGGCCCCCCGACAGGCGGAAGTCTTCGGCCCCAGCATTTT
TRBV29-1	.	once	TRBJ1-1	CSALQGYGTEAFF	TGCAGCGCGCTACAGGGATATGGCACTGAAGCTTTCTTT
TRBV10-3	.	.	TRBJ1-1	CAGGEGDYTEAFF	TGTGCCGGAGGGGAGGGGGATTACACTGAAGCTTTCTTT
TRBV5-4	TRBD1	.	TRBJ1-2	CASSLDRGSGGYTF	TGTGCCAGCAGCTTGGACAGGGGTTCGGGGGGCTACACCTTC
TRBV30	TRBD1	.	TRBJ1-2	CAWREGARYGYTF	TGTGCCTGGAGGGAGGGGGCGCGGTATGGCTACACCTTC
TRBV9	.	.	TRBJ1-2	CASSVSAGNYGYTF	TGTGCCAGCAGCGTTTCGGCGGGCAACTATGGCTACACCTTC
TRBV28	.	.	TRBJ1-1	CASSHTQTDGYTEAFF	TGTGCCAGCAGCCATACTCAGACAGACGGATACACTGAAGCTTTCTTT
TRBV18	TRBD2	.	TRBJ2-7	CASSPGTSGSLTYEQYF	TGTGCCAGCTCGCCCGGGACTAGCGGGAGTCTGACCTACGAGCAGTACTTC
TRBV19	TRBD1	.	TRBJ1-2	CASSRQGATENYGYTF	TGTGCCAGTAGTAGACAGGGGGCTACAGAAAACTATGGCTACACCTTC
TRBV15	TRBD1	.	TRBJ2-4	CATSGDRDRTKNIQYF	TGTGCCACCAGCGGGGACAGGGACCGAACCAAAAACATTCAGTACTTC
TRBV2	TRBD2	.	TRBJ2-1	CASRGETSGVYNEQFF	TGTGCCAGCAGGGGAGAGACTAGCGGGGTTTACAATGAGCAGTTCTTC